The clone carrying this T cell receptor (beta chain) was seen just once. The antigen remains unidentified. The sample comes from a study of blood T cells in healthy people across ages. Study-wide points: While age rose, TCR beta diversity per million T cells dropped in a roughly linear way. Compared with aged donors, long-lived donors showed fewer expanded clones, suggesting selection.

The trim removed 1 base at V and 9 bases at J, leaving 5 bases unmatched. The CDR3 has 16 residues. CDR1 is MRHNA and CDR2 is SNTAGT in the germline V gene. A second PCR of roughly 7 to 11 cycles used a sample-barcoded 5' primer and a J-beta primer mix. Per sample, CDR3-containing paired-end reads numbered at least 2.5 million. TCRdb re-called the 5' RACE reads with MiXCR, one entry per CDR3 protein. The sample yields hundreds of thousands of distinct CDR3 sequences, roughly 32% seen once. The donors, all healthy, were Caucasians living in Russia, aged about 6 to 100. The sequenced sample was blood. The TCR originated in a woman of 80 years or more in good health. V usage is TRBV6-4 and J usage is TRBJ2-1; TRBD2 aligns across 14 bases. The chain's CDR3 is CASSDWTSGRLSEQFF. CDR3 sequence (DNA): TGTGCCAGCAGTGACTGGACTAGCGGGAGGCTGAGTGAGCAGTTCTTC.